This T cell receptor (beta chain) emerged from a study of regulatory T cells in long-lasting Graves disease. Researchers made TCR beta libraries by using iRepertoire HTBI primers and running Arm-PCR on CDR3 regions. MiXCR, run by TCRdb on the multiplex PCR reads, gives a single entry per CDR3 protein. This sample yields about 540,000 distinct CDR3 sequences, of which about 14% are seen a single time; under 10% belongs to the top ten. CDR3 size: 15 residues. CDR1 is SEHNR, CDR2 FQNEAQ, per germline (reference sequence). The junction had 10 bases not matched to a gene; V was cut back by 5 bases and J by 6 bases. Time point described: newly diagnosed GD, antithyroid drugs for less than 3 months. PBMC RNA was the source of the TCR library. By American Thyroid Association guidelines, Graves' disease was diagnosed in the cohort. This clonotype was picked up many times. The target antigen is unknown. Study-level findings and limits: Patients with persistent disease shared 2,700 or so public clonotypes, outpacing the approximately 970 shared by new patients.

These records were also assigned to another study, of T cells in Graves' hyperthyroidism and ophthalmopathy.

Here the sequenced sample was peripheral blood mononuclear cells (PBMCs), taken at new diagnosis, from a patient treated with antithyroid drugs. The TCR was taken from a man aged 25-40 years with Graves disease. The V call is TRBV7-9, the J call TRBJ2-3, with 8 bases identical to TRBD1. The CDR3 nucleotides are TGTGCCAGCAGCCCCCGGGACAGGCTAAGGGATACGCAGTATTTT. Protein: CASSPRDRLRDTQYF. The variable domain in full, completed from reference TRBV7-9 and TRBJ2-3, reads DTGVSQNPRHKITKRGQNVTFRCDPISEHNRLYWYRQTLGQGPEFLTYFQNEAQLEKSRLLSDRFSAERPKGSFSTLEIQRTEQGDSAMYLCASSPRDRLRDTQYFGPGTRLTVL.